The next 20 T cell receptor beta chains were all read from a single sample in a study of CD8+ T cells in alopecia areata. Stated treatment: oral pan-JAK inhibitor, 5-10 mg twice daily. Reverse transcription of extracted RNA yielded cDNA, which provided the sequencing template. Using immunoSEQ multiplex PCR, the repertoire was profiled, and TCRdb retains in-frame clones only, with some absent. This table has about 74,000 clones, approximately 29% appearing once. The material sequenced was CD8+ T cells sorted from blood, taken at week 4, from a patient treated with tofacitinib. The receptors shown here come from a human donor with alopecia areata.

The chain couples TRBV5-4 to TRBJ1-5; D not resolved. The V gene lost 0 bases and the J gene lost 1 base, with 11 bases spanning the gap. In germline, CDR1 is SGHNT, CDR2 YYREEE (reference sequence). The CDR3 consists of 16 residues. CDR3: CASSLGPGRSNQPQHF. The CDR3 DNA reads TGTGCCAGCAGCTTGGGTCCCGGGAGGAGCAATCAGCCCCAGCATTTT.

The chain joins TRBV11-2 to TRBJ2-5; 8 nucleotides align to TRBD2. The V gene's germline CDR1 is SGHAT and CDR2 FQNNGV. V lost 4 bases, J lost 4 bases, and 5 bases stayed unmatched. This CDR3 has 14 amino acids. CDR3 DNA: TGTGCCAGCAGCTACACCGGGGGGGGAGAGACCCAGTACTTC. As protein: CASSYTGGGETQYF. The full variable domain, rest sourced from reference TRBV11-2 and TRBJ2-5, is EAGVAQSPRYKIIEKRQSVAFWCNPISGHATLYWYQQILGQGPKLLIQFQNNGVVDDSQLPKDRFSAERLKGVDSTLKIQPAKLEDSAVYLCASSYTGGGETQYFGPGTRLLVL.

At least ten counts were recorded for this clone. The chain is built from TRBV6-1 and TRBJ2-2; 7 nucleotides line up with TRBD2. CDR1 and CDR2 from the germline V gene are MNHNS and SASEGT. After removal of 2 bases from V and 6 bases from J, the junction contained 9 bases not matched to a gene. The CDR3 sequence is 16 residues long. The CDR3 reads CASSEKVVAGAGELFF. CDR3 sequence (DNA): TGTGCCAGCAGTGAAAAAGTCGTTGCGGGAGCCGGGGAGCTGTTTTTT.

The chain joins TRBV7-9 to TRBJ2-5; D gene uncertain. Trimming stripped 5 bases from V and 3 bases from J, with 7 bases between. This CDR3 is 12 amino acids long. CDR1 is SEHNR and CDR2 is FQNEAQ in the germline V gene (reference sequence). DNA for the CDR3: TGTGCCAGCAGCCCGCGAAAAGAGACCCAGTACTTC. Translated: CASSPRKETQYF.

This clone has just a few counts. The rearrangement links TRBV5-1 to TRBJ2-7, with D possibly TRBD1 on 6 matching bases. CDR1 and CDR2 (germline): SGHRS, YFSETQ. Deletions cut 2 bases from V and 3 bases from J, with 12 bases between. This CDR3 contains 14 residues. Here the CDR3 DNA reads TGCGCCAGCAGCTTCGAAGGGGGAGTCTACGAGCAGTACTTC. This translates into CASSFEGGVYEQYF.

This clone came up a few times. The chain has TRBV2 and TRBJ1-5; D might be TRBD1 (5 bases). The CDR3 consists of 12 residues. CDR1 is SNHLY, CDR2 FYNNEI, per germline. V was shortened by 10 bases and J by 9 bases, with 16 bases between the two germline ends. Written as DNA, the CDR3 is TGTGCCACCCGGGGGGATATCGGGCCCCAGCATTTT. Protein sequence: CATRGDIGPQHF.

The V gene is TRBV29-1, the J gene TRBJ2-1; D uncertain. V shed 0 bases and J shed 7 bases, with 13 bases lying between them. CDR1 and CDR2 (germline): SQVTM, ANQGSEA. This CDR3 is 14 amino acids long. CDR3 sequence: CSVEDWADGNEQFF. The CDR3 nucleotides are TGCAGCGTTGAAGATTGGGCAGACGGGAATGAGCAGTTCTTC.

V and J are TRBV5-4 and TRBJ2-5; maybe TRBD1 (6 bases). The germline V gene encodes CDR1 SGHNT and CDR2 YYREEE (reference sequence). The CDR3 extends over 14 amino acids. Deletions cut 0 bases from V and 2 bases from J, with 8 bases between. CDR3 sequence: CASSLEGHQETQYF. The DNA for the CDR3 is TGTGCCAGCAGCTTGGAGGGACATCAAGAGACCCAGTACTTC.

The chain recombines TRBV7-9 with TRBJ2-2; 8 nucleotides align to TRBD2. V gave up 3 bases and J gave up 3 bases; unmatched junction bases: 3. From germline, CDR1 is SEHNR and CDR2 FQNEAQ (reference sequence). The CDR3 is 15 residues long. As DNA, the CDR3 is TGTGCCAGCAGCTTCTTGCGGGAGGACACCGGGGAGCTGTTTTTT. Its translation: CASSFLREDTGELFF.

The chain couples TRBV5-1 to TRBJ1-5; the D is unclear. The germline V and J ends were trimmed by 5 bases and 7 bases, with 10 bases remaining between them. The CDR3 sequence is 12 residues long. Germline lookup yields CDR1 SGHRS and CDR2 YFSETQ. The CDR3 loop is CASSPLGQPQHF. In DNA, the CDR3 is TGCGCCAGCAGTCCCTTGGGCCAGCCCCAGCATTTT.

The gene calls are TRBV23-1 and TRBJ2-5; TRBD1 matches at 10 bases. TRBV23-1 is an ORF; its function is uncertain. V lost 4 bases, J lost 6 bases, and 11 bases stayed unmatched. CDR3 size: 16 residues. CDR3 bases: TGCGCCAGCAGTCGCCCCGGGACAGGGGCCGGACAGACCCAGTACTTC. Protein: CASSRPGTGAGQTQYF.

The CDR3, as DNA: TGTGCCAGTAGTATAATAGGGGGCGGCTCCTACAATGAGCAGTTCTTC. Protein: CASSIIGGGSYNEQFF. The rearrangement uses TRBV19 and TRBJ2-1, with TRBD1 identical over 7 bases. Trimming cost V 2 bases and J 0 bases; bases outside gene matches: 4. CDR3 length: 16 residues. CDR1 is LNHDA and CDR2 is SQIVND in the germline V gene (reference sequence).

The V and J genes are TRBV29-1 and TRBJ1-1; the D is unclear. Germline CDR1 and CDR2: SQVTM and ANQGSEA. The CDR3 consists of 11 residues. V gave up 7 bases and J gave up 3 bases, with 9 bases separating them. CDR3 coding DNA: TGCAGCGCTGGAAGGGACACTGAAGCTTTCTTT. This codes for CSAGRDTEAFF. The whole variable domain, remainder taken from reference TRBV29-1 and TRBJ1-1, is SAVISQKPSRDICQRGTSLTIQCQVDSQVTMMFWYRQQPGQSLTLIATANQGSEATYESGFVIDKFPISRPNLTFSTLTVSNMSPEDSSIYLCSAGRDTEAFFGQGTRLTVV.

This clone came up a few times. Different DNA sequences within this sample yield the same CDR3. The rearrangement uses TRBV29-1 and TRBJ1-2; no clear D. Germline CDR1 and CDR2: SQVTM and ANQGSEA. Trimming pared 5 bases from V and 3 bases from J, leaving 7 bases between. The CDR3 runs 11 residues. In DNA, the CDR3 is TGCAGCGTTCCGGCAGACTATGGCTACACCTTC. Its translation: CSVPADYGYTF.

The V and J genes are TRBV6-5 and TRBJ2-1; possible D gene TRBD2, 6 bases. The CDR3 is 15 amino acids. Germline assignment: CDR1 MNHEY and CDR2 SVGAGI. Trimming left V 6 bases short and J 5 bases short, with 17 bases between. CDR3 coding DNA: TGTGCCAGCAGCCTCCGGGAGACCCTAGACAATGAGCAGTTCTTC. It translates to CASSLRETLDNEQFF.

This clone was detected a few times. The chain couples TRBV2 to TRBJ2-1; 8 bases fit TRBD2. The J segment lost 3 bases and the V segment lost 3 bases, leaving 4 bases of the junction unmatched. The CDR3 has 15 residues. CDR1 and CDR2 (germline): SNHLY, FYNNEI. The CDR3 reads CASSEDGRGYNEQFF. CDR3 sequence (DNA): TGTGCCAGCAGTGAGGACGGGAGGGGCTACAATGAGCAGTTCTTC.

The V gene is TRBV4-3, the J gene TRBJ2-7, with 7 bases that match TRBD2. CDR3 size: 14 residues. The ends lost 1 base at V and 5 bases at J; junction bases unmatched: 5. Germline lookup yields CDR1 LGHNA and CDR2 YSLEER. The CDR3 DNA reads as TGCGCCAGCAGCCAAGGTGGGGGAGGGAACGAGCAGTACTTC. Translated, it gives CASSQGGGGNEQYF.

CDR3 DNA sequence: TGTGCCAGCAGCACCCGTCCGGGACAGGACTATGGCTACACCTTC. It yields the protein CASSTRPGQDYGYTF. J is TRBJ1-2 and V is TRBV7-2; 8 bases are a match to TRBD1. The CDR3 is 15 residues long. Germline-derived CDR1 and CDR2 are SGHTA and FQGNSA. V trimming: 5 bases; J trimming: 3 bases; junction bases outside the gene matches: 8.

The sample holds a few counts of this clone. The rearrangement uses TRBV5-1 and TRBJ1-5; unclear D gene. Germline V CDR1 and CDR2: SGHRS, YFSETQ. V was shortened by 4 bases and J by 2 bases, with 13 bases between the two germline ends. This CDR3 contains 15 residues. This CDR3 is CASSRSGEGNQPQHF. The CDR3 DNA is TGCGCCAGCAGCCGGAGTGGGGAGGGCAATCAGCCCCAGCATTTT.

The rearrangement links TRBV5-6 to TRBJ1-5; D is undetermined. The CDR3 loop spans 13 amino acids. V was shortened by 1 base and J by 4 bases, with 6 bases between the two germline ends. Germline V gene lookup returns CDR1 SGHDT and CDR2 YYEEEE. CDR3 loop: CASSLLPNQPQHF. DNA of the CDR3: TGTGCCAGCAGCTTGCTGCCAAATCAGCCCCAGCATTTT. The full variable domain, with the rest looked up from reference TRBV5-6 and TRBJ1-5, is DAGVTQSPTHLIKTRGQQVTLRCSPKSGHDTVSWYQQALGQGPQFIFQYYEEEERQRGNFPDRFSGHQFPNYSSELNVNALLLGDSALYLCASSLLPNQPQHFGDGTRLSIL.